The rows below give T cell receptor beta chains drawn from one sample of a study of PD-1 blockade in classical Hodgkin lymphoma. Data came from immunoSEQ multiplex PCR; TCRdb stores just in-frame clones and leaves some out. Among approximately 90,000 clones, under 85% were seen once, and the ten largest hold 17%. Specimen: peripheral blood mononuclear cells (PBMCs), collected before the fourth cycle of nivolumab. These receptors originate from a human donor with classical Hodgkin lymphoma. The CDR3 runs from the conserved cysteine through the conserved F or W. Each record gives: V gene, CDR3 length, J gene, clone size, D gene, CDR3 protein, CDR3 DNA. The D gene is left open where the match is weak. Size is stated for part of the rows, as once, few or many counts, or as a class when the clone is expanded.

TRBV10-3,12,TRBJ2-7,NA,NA,CAISSGIYEQYF,TGTGCCATCAGCTCGGGGATCTACGAGCAGTACTTC
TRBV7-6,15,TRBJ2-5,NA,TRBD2,CASSLARGSQETQYF,TGTGCCAGCAGCTTAGCGCGCGGGAGCCAAGAGACCCAGTACTTC
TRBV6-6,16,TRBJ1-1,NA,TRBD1,CASSYTRTGAGTEAFF,TGTGCCAGCAGTTACACCCGGACAGGAGCAGGCACTGAAGCTTTCTTT
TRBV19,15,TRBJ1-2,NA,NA,CASSIVNRNLHGYTF,TGTGCCAGTAGTATAGTAAACAGGAACCTGCATGGCTACACCTTC
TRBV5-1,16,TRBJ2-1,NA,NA,CASSSLGVAEYNEQFF,TGCGCCAGCAGCTCCCTCGGGGTAGCGGAGTACAATGAGCAGTTCTTC
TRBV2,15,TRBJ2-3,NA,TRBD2,CASKTSGSGTDTQYF,TGTGCCAGCAAGACTAGCGGGAGTGGGACAGATACGCAGTATTTT
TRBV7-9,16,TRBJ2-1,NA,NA,CASSSRGGAYYNEQFF,TGTGCCAGCAGCTCCCGAGGGGGGGCTTACTACAATGAGCAGTTCTTC
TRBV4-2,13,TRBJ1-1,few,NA,CASSLDPNTEAFF,TGTGCCAGCAGCTTGGACCCGAACACTGAAGCTTTCTTT
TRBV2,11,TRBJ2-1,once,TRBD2,CASSVAGEQFF,TGTGCCAGCAGTGTAGCGGGAGAGCAGTTCTTC
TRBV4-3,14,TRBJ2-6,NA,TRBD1,CASSQRQGADTRTF,TGCGCCAGCAGCCAGAGACAGGGGGCCGATACTAGGACTTTC
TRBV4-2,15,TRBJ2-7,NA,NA,CASSPGVAAYSEQYF,TGTGCCAGCAGCCCCGGGGTAGCGGCCTATTCCGAGCAGTACTTC
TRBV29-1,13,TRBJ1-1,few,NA,CSVRVTLNTEAFF,TGCAGCGTTAGGGTGACACTTAACACTGAAGCTTTCTTT
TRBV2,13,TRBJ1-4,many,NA,CASTTTGGGKLFF,TGTGCCAGCACCACGACAGGTGGCGGAAAACTGTTTTTT
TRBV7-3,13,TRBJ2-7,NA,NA,CASSFQGSVEQYF,TGTGCCAGCAGCTTCCAGGGTTCGGTCGAGCAGTACTTC
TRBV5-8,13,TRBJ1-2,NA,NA,CASSKSLRGGYTF,TGTGCCAGCAGCAAGTCCCTCCGTGGTGGCTACACCTTC
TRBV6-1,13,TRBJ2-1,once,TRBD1,CASSDRGRNEQFF,TGTGCCAGCAGTGACAGGGGGCGCAATGAGCAGTTCTTC
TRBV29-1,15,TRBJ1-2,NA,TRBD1,CSILDRAVANYGYTF,TGCAGCATCCTGGACAGGGCCGTGGCTAACTATGGCTACACCTTC
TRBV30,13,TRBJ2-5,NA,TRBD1,CAWSGQIKETQYF,TGTGCCTGGTCGGGACAGATTAAAGAGACCCAGTACTTC
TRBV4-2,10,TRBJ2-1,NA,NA,CATFRDFYFF,TGTGCCACCTTCCGGGACTTTTATTTCTTC
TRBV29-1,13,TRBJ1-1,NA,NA,CSVPITERTEAFF,TGCAGCGTTCCTATTACAGAGAGGACTGAAGCTTTCTTT
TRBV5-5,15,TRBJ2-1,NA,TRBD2,CASSYGGLAYNEQFF,TGTGCCAGCAGCTACGGGGGGTTGGCCTACAATGAGCAGTTCTTC
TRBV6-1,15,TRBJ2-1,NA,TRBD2,CASTYGLAGVGEQFF,TGTGCCAGTACGTATGGACTAGCGGGAGTTGGTGAGCAGTTCTTC
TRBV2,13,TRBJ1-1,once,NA,CATMTEMNTEAFF,TGTGCCACCATGACGGAAATGAACACTGAAGCTTTCTTT
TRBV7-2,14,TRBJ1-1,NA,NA,CASSHTRMNTEAFF,TGTGCCAGCAGCCATACCCGTATGAACACTGAAGCTTTCTTT
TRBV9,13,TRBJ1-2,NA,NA,CASSQMGNYGYTF,TGTGCCAGCAGCCAGATGGGTAACTATGGCTACACCTTC
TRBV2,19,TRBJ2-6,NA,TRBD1,CASSSSGDRGLPGANVLTF,TGTGCCAGCAGTTCGTCCGGGGACAGGGGGCTCCCTGGGGCCAACGTCCTGACTTTC
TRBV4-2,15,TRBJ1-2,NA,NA,CASSQDGSLAYGYTF,TGTGCCAGCAGCCAAGACGGCTCTCTGGCTTATGGCTACACCTTC
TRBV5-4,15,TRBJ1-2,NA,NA,CASSLWLGSMYGYTF,TGTGCCAGCAGCTTGTGGTTGGGCTCAATGTATGGCTACACCTTC
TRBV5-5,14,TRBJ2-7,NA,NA,CASSSTSGPYEQYF,TGTGCCAGCAGCTCGACTTCAGGGCCCTACGAGCAGTACTTC
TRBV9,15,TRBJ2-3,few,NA,CASSVGGAGAGTQYF,TGTGCCAGCAGCGTAGGCGGGGCGGGGGCTGGTACGCAGTATTTT
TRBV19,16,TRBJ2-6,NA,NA,CASSTPPGSGANVLTF,TGTGCCAGTAGTACCCCCCCCGGGTCAGGGGCCAACGTCCTGACTTTC
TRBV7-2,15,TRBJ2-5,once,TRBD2,CASSLDAYGGETQYF,TGTGCCAGCAGCTTAGACGCATACGGGGGGGAGACCCAGTACTTC
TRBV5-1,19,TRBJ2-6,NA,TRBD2,CASSLVTSGRGSGANVLTF,TGCGCCAGCAGCTTGGTAACTAGCGGGAGGGGCTCTGGGGCCAACGTCCTGACTTTC
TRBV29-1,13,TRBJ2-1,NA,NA,CSVASLPQNEQFF,TGCAGCGTTGCGAGTCTCCCCCAAAATGAGCAGTTCTTC
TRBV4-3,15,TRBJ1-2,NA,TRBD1,CASSQETGPNYGYTF,TGCGCCAGCAGCCAAGAGACAGGGCCTAACTATGGCTACACCTTC
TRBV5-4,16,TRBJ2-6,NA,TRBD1,CASSTTGTSGANVLTF,TGTGCCAGCAGCACGACAGGGACCTCTGGGGCCAACGTCCTGACTTTC
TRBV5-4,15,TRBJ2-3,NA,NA,CASSLAPGRTDTQYF,TGTGCCAGCAGCTTGGCTCCAGGGCGCACAGATACGCAGTATTTT
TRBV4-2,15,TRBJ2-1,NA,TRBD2,CASSPPLAGGDEQFF,TGTGCCAGCAGCCCCCCCCTAGCGGGGGGGGATGAGCAGTTCTTC
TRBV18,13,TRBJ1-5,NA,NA,CASSPSQGEPQHF,TGTGCCAGCTCACCCAGTCAGGGAGAGCCCCAGCATTTT
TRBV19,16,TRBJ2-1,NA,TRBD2,CASSIQGLAGRNEQFF,TGTGCCAGTAGTATCCAGGGACTAGCGGGTCGAAATGAGCAGTTCTTC
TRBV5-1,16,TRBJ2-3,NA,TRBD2,CASSLAGRGSPDTQYF,TGCGCCAGCAGCTTGGCCGGGCGCGGGAGCCCAGATACGCAGTATTTT
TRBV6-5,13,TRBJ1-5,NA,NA,CASSRAVNQPQHF,TGTGCCAGCAGTAGGGCCGTCAATCAGCCCCAGCATTTT
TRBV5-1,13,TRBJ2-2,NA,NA,CASSRYSTGELFF,TGCGCCAGCAGCCGTTACTCGACCGGGGAGCTGTTTTTT
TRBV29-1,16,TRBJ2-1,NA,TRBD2,CSARTGLAGGRGEQFF,TGCAGCGCCCGAACCGGACTAGCGGGAGGACGGGGTGAGCAGTTCTTC
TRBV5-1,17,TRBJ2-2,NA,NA,CASSPGVGRMNTGELFF,TGCGCCAGCAGCCCCGGGGTGGGCAGGATGAACACCGGGGAGCTGTTTTTT
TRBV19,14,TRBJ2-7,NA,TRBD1,CASKETGGTYEQYF,TGTGCCAGTAAAGAGACAGGGGGAACCTACGAGCAGTACTTC
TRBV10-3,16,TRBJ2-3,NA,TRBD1,CAISERRDRGTDTQYF,TGTGCCATCAGTGAGCGGCGGGACAGGGGCACAGATACGCAGTATTTT
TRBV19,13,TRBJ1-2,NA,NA,CASSTVTQGGYTF,TGTGCCAGTAGTACCGTTACCCAAGGGGGCTACACCTTC